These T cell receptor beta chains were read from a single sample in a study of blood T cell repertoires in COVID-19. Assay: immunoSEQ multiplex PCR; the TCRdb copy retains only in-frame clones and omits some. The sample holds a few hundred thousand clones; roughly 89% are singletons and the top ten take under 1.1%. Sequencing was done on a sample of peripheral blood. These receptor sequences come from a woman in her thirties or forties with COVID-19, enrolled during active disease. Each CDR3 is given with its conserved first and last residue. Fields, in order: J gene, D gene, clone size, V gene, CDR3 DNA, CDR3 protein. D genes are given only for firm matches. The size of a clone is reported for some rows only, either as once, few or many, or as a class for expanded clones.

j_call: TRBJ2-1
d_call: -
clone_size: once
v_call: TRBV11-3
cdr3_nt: TGTGCCAGCAAAGGGGGGGACAATGAGCAGTTCTTC
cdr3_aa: CASKGGDNEQFF

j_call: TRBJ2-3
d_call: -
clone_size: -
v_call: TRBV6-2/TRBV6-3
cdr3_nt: TGTGCCAGCAGTTACTTTTTTCACAGGACTACGATTCCAGATACGCAGTATTTT
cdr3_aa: CASSYFFHRTTIPDTQYF

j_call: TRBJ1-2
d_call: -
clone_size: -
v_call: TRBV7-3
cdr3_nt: TGTGCCAGCAGCCCAGGGAGGGAGATCGATGGCTACACCTTC
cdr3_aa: CASSPGREIDGYTF

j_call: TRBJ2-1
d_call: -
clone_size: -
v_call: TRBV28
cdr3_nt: TGTGCCAGCAGGTCACTCGGGGATGCTGAGCAGTTCTTC
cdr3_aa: CASRSLGDAEQFF

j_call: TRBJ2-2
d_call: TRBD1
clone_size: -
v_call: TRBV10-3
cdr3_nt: TGTGCCATCAGTGAGTCGGGACAGGGAACCCGGGAGCTGTTTTTT
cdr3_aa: CAISESGQGTRELFF

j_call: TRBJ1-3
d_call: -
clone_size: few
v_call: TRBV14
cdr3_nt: TGTGCCAGCAGCCGCCGACAGGCGTCTTCAGGAAACACCATATATTTT
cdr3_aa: CASSRRQASSGNTIYF

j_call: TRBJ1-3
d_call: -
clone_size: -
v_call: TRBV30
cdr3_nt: TGTGCCTGGAGTCCCCTTAGAGTCTCTGGAAACACCATATATTTT
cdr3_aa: CAWSPLRVSGNTIYF

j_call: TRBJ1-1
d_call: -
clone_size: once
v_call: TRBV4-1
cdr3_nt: TGCGCCAGCAGCCAATCAGGGGCTGAAGCTTTCTTT
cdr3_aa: CASSQSGAEAFF

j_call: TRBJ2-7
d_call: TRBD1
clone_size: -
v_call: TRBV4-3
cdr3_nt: TGCGCCAGCAGCCAGGCCGCCGGGACAGGGGACGAGCAGTACTTC
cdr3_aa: CASSQAAGTGDEQYF

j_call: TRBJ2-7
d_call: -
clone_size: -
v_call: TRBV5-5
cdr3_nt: TGTGCCAGCAGCGGAGGGTGGGCCGGCTACGAGCAGTACTTC
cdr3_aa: CASSGGWAGYEQYF

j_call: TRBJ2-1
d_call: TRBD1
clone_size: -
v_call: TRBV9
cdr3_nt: TGTGCCAGCAGCTCGAGGGACAGGGGGTTCTATGAGCAGTTCTTC
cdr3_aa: CASSSRDRGFYEQFF

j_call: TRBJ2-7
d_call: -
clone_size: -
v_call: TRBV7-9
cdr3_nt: TGTGCCAGCAGCGGAGGAACTCAAATCTCCTACGAGCAGTACTTC
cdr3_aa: CASSGGTQISYEQYF

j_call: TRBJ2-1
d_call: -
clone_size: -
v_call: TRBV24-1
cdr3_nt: TGTGCCACCAGTGACGTGGGGACACACAATGAGCAGTTCTTC
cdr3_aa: CATSDVGTHNEQFF

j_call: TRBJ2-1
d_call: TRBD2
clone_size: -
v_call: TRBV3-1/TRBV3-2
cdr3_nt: TGTGCCAGCAGCCTTAGCGGGAGCCTCTCCTACAATGAGCAGTTCTTC
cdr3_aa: CASSLSGSLSYNEQFF

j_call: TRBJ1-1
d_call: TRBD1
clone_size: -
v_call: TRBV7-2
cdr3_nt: TGTGCCAGCAGCCAGGACAGGGGCCGCCAGAACACTGAAGCTTTCTTT
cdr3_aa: CASSQDRGRQNTEAFF

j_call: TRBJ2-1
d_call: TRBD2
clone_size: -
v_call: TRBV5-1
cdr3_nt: TGCGCCAGCAGCGGGGGCGGACTAGCGGAATACAATGAGCAGTTCTTC
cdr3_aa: CASSGGGLAEYNEQFF

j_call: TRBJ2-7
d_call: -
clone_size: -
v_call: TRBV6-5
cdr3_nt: TGTGCCAGCAGTTACTTTCGCCAAGGGGCGAACGAGCAGTACTTC
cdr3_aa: CASSYFRQGANEQYF

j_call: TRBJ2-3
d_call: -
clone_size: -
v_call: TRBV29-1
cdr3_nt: TGCAGCGTTATTTCCGTAAGCACAGATACGCAGTATTTT
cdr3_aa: CSVISVSTDTQYF

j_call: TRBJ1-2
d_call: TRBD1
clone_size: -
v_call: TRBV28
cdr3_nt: TGTGCCAGCAGTCCGCAGACAGGGGGAAACTATGGCTACACCTTC
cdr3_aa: CASSPQTGGNYGYTF

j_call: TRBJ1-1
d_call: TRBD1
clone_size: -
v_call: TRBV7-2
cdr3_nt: TGTGCCAGCAGCTCGACACCGGGACAGGGGATCACTGAAGCTTTCTTT
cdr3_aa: CASSSTPGQGITEAFF

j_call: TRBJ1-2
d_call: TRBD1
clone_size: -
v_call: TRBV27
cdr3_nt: TGTGCCAGCAGTGTACAGGGGGCGTCCTATGGCTACACCTTC
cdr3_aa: CASSVQGASYGYTF

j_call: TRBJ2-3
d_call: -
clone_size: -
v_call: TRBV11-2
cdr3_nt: TGTGCCAGCAGCTTAAGAGGAGCCCCCGAATCGCAGTATTTT
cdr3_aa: CASSLRGAPESQYF

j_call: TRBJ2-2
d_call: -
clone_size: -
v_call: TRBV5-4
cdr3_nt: TGTGCCAGCAGCCCCCCCGGTGCCGGGGAGCTGTTTTTT
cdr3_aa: CASSPPGAGELFF

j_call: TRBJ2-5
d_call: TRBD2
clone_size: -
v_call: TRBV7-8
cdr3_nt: TGTGCCAGCAGCTTAGCCCACCTAGCGGGGTCGGGGGAGACCCAGTACTTC
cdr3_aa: CASSLAHLAGSGETQYF

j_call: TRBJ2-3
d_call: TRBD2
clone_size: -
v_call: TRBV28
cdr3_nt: TGTGCCAGCACCCCGGGGGGGTCATACACAGATACGCAGTATTTT
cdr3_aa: CASTPGGSYTDTQYF